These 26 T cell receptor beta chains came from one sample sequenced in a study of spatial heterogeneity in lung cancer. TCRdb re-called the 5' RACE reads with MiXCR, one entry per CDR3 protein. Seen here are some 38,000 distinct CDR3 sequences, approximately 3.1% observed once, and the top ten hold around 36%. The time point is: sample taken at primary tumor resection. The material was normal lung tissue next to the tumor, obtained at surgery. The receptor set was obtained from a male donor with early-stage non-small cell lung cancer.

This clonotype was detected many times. The CDR3 loop reads CASSLQGTTTDTQYF. In nucleotides, the CDR3 is TGTGCCAGCAGCCTACAGGGCACGACGACAGATACGCAGTATTTT. The J gene is TRBJ2-3, the V gene TRBV7-2, with D perhaps matching TRBD1 (6 bases). CDR3 length: 15 residues. V shed 5 bases and J shed 3 bases, with 15 bases lying between them. Germline V gene sequence: CDR1 SGHTA, CDR2 FQGNSA.

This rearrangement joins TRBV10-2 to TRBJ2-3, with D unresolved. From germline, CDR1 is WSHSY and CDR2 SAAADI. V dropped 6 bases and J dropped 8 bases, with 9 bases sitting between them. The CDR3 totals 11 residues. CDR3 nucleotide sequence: TGCGCCAGCAGCGTCGACGGTACGCAGTATTTT. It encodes CASSVDGTQYF.

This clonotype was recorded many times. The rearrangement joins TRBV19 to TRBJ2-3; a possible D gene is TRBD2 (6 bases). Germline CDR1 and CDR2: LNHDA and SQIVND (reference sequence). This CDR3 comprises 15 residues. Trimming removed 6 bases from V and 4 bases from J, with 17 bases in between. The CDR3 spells CASRSSGSGADTQYF. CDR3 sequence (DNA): TGTGCCAGTAGATCGAGCGGGTCTGGGGCAGATACGCAGTATTTT.

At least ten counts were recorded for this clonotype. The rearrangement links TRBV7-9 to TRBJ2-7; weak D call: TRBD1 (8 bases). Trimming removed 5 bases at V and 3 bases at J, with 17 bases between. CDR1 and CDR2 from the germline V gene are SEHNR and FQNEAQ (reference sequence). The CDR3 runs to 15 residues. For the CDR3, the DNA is TGTGCCAGCAGCAATACAGGGGGGGATCTCTACGAGCAGTACTTC. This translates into CASSNTGGDLYEQYF.

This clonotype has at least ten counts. In DNA, the CDR3 is TGTGCCAGCAGCTCCGCGGGCAACAGGGCAGCAGATACGCAGTATTTT. Translated: CASSSAGNRAADTQYF. V and J are TRBV5-6 and TRBJ2-3; D might be TRBD1 (6 bases). The germline V gene encodes CDR1 SGHDT and CDR2 YYEEEE. The CDR3 has 16 amino acids. Trimming shortened V by 3 bases and J by 4 bases, and 18 bases separated the two germline ends.

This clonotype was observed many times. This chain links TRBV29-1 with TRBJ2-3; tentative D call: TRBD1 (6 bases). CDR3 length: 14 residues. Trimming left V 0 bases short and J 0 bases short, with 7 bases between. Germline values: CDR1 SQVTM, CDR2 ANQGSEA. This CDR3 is CSVEDRGSTDTQYF. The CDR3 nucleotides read TGCAGCGTTGAAGACAGGGGAAGCACAGATACGCAGTATTTT.

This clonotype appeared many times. CDR3 loop: CATSRDPGQANTEAFF. The CDR3 nucleotides read TGTGCCACCAGCAGAGATCCAGGCCAGGCGAACACTGAAGCTTTCTTT. This rearrangement joins TRBV15 to TRBJ1-1; D not resolved. V dropped 0 bases and J dropped 1 base, with 12 bases sitting between them. The CDR3 consists of 16 residues. Per the germline V gene, CDR1 is LNHNV and CDR2 is YYDKDF (reference sequence).

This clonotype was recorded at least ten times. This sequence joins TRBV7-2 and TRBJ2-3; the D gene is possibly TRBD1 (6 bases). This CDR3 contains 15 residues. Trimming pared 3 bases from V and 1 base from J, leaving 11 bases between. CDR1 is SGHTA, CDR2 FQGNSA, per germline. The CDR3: CASSFQGSRTDTQYF. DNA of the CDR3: TGTGCCAGCAGCTTCCAGGGGTCCCGCACAGATACGCAGTATTTT.

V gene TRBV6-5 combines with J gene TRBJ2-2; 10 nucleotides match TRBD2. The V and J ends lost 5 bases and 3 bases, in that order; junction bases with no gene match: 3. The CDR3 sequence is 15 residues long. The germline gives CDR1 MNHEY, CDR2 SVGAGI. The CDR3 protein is CASSRTSGHTGELFF. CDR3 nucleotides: TGTGCCAGCAGTCGGACTAGCGGCCACACCGGGGAGCTGTTTTTT.

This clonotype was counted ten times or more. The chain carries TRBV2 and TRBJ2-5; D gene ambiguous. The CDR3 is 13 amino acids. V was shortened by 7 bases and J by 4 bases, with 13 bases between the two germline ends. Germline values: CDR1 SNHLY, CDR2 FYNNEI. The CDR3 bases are TGTGCCAGCATGCCGGGCCCCCGAGAGACCCAGTACTTC. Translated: CASMPGPRETQYF.

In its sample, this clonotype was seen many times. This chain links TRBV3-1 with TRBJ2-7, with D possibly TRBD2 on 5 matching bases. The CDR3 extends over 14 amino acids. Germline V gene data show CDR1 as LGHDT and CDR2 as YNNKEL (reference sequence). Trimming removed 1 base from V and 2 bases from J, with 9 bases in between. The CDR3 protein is CASSQVSSTYEQYF. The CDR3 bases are TGTGCCAGCAGCCAAGTGTCTAGCACCTACGAGCAGTACTTC.

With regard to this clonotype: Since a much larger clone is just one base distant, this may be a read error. The DNA of the CDR3 is TGTGCCAGCAGCCAAGGGGAAGTGGGGGAGACCCAGTACTTC. Protein product: CASSQGEVGETQYF. The rearrangement links TRBV4-2 to TRBJ2-5; D ambiguous. The ends were cut back, 1 base at V and 5 bases at J, with 11 bases in the middle. The CDR3 loop spans 14 amino acids. Looked up from germline, CDR1 is LGHNA and CDR2 is YNFKEQ.

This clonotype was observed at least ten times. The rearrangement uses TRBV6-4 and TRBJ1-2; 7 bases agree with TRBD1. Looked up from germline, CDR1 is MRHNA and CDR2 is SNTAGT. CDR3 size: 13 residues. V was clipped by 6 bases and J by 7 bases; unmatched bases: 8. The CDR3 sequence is CASSPTGNSGYTF. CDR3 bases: TGTGCCAGCAGCCCGACAGGGAATAGTGGCTACACCTTC.

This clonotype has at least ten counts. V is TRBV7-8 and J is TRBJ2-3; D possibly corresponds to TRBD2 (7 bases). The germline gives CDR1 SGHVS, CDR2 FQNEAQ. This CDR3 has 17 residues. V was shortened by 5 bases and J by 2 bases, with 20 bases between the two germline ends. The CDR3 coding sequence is TGTGCCAGCAGCCTACTCTTGGCGGGGGCCCTCACAGATACGCAGTATTTT. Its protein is CASSLLLAGALTDTQYF.

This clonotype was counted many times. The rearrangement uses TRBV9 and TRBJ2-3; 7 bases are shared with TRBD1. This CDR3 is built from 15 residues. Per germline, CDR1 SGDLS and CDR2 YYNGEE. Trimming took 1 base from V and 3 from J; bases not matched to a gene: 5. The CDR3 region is CASSVTGAGTDTQYF. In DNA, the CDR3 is TGTGCCAGCAGCGTAACAGGGGCAGGAACAGATACGCAGTATTTT.

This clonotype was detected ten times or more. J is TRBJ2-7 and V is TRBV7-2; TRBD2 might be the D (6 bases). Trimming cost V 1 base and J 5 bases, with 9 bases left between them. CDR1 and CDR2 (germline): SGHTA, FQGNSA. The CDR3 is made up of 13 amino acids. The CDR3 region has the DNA TGTGCCAGCAGCTTAGGCGGGGAAAACGAGCAGTACTTC. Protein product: CASSLGGENEQYF.

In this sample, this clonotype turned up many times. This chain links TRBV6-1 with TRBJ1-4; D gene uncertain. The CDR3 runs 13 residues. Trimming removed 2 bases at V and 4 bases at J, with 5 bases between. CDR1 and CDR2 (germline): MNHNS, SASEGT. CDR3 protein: CASSERGNEKLFF. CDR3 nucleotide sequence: TGTGCCAGCAGTGAACGCGGTAATGAAAAACTGTTTTTT.

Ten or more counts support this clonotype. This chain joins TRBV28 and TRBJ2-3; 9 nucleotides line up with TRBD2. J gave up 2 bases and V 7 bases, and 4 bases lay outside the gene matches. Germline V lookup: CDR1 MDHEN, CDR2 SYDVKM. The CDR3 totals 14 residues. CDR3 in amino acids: CASTTSGLTDTQYF. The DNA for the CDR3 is TGTGCCAGCACGACTAGCGGCCTCACAGATACGCAGTATTTT.

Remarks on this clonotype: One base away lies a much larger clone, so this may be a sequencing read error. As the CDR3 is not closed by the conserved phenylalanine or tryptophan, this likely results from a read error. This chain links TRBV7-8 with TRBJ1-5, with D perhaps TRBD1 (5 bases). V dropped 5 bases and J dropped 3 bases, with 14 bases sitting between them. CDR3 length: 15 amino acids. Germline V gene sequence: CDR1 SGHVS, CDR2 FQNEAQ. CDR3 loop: CASSPIGGINQPQHI. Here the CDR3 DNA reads TGTGCCAGCAGCCCCATCGGGGGTATCAATCAGCCCCAGCATATT.

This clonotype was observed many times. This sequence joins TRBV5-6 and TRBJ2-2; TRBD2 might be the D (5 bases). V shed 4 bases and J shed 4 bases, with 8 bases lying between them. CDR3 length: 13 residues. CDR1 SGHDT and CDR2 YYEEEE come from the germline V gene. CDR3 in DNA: TGTGCCAGCAGCGGGAGTGCCACCGGGGAGCTGTTTTTT. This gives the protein CASSGSATGELFF.

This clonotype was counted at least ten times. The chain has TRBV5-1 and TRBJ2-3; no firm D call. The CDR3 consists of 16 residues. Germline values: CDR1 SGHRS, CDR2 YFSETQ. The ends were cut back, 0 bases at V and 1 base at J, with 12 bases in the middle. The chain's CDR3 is CASSLAGHLGTDTQYF. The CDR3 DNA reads TGCGCCAGCAGCTTGGCTGGGCACTTAGGCACAGATACGCAGTATTTT.

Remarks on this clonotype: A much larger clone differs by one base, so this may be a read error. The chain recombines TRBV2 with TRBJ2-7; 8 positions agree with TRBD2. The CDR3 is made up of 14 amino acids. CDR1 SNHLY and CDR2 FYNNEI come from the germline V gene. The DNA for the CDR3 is TGTGCCAGCACCCTAGCGGGCGCCTCCTACGAGCGGTACTTC. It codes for CASTLAGASYERYF.

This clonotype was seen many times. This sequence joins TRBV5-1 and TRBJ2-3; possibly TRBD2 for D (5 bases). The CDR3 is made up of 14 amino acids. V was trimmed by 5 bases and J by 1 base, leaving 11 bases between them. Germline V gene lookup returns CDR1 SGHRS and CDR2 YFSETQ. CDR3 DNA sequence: TGCGCCAGCAGGGGAATTAGCGGCACAGATACGCAGTATTTT. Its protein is CASRGISGTDTQYF.

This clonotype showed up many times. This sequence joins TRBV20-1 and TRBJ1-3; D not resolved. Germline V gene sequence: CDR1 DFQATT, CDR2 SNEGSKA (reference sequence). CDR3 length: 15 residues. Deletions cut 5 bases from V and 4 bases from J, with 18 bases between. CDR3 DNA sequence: TGCAGTGCTCCCCGTGGAGGCTCAGCCGGAAACACCATATATTTT. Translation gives CSAPRGGSAGNTIYF.

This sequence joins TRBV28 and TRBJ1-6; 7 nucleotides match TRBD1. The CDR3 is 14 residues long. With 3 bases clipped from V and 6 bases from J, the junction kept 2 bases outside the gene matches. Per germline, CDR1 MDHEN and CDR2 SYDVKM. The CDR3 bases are TGTGCCAGCAGTTTTAGGGACAGTAATTCACCCCTCCACTTT. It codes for CASSFRDSNSPLHF.

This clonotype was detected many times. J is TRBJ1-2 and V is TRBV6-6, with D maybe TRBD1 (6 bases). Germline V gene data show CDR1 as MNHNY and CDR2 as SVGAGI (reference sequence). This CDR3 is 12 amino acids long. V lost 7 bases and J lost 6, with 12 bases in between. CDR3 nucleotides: TGTGCCAGCAAACCCGAGGGGGATGGCTACACCTTC. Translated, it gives CASKPEGDGYTF.